The following is a T cell receptor beta chain sequence with its context. The data derive from a study of blood T cell repertoires in COVID-19. Overall study context: The samples span acute and convalescent COVID-19 from the United States, Italy and Spain.

Using immunoSEQ multiplex PCR, the repertoire was profiled, and TCRdb retains in-frame clones only, with some absent. Of under 400,000 clones listed, 70% to 90% are singletons. Trimming removed 3 bases from V and 7 bases from J; junction bases left unmatched: 8. The CDR3 length is 16 residues. The germline CDR1 and CDR2 sequences are MNHEY and SMNVEV (reference sequence). The sequenced material came from peripheral blood. The J gene is TRBJ2-3, the V gene TRBV27; 12 bases agree with TRBD2. The TCR was taken from a woman in her 30s with COVID-19, enrolled during active disease. The DNA of the CDR3 is TGTGCCAGCAGTTTTCGGGCTGGACTAGCGGGGTATACGCAGTATTTT. It encodes CASSFRAGLAGYTQYF.